What follows describes a single TCR beta chain. The target antigen is unknown. The naive CD8 population came from CD45RO-negative cells selected for CCR7, without terminally differentiated effector memory CD45RA+ cells. The sample originates from a study of shared clonotypes between healthy human individuals. Study-wide context: There were three CD4 naive, three CD4 memory, two CD8 naive and one CD8 memory plates per donor.

Study-level points and caveats: Read depth was anticipated to influence clonotype sharing among donors.

Losses at the gene ends were 7 bases for V and 1 base for J; bases not matched to a gene: 11. Germline V CDR1 and CDR2: SQVTM, ANQGSEA. The CDR3 loop spans 17 amino acids. At a deep level, the assay was run. Assay: immunoSEQ multiplex PCR; the TCRdb copy retains only in-frame clones and omits some. The sample holds 2 million to 2.5 million clones; roughly 91% are singletons and the top ten take 1.5% to 2%. The rearrangement links TRBV29-1 to TRBJ2-3; 13 nucleotides agree with TRBD2. Source material: naive CD8+ T cells from PBMCs. The clonotype comes from a young man in good health. Some clones in this sample may be carry-over from other donors' samples. DNA of the CDR3: TGCAGCGCTGCCGGACTAGCGGGAGAAGACGGCACAGATACGCAGTATTTT. Its protein product is CSAAGLAGEDGTDTQYF.